The clone carrying this T cell receptor beta chain was seen a handful of times. This CDR3 contains 15 residues. V lost 4 bases, J lost 2 bases, and 15 bases lay in between. Germline V CDR1 and CDR2: SGHDT, YYEEEE. The data were taken from a study of CD8+ T cells in alopecia areata. cDNA prepared by RNA extraction and subsequent reverse transcription served as the template for sequencing. Data came from immunoSEQ multiplex PCR; TCRdb stores just in-frame clones and leaves some out. The sample has around 120,000 clones, roughly 69% seen once. The origin of this receptor is a human donor in good health. The chain is built from TRBV5-6 and TRBJ2-5, with D possibly called TRBD1 or TRBD2 (5 bases each). Material for sequencing was CD4+ T cells sorted from blood. The CDR3 DNA sequence: TGTGCCAGCAGCCGTACCGGGACGGTTCAAGAGACCCAGTACTTC. It specifies CASSRTGTVQETQYF.